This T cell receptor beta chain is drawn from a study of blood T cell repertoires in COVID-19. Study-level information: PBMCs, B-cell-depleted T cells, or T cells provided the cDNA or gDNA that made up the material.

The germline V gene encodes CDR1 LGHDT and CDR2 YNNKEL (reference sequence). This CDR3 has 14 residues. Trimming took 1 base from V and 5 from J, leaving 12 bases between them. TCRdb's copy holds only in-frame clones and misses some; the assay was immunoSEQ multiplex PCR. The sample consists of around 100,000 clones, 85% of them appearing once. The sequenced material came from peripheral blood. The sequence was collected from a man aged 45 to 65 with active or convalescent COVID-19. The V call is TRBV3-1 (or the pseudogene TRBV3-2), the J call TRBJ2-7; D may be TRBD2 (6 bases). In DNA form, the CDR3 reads TGTGCCAGCAGCCAAGTACTAGCCTTCCACGAGCAGTACTTC. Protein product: CASSQVLAFHEQYF.